This TCR beta chain was documented in a study of neurological immune-mediated disorders. Germline V gene sequence: CDR1 SGHVS, CDR2 FQNEAQ. After removal of 4 bases from V and 12 bases from J, the junction contained 9 bases not matched to a gene. The length of the CDR3 is 14 residues. Over 170 million TCR-beta sequences, together covering 15-18 subjects, were produced by every individual sequencing run that was carried out. A single record per CDR3 protein comes from TCRdb applying MiXCR to the 5' RACE reads. The data show roughly 88,000 distinct CDR3 sequences, with approximately 3.5% seen just once and approximately 3% held by the top ten. Findings of the study overall: The study found no CDR3 amino acid sequences shared by expanded clones across subjects, suggesting private repertoires in all groups.

This clonotype was counted many times. Its antigen is undetermined. Specimen: PBMCs. This receptor was identified in a woman aged 50 to 60 with multiple sclerosis. The rearrangement uses TRBV7-8 and TRBJ2-4; 10 bases fit TRBD1. Here the CDR3 reads CASSSGTGALSQYF. The DNA of the CDR3 is TGTGCCAGCAGCTCCGGGACAGGGGCCCTGTCTCAGTACTTC.